The 12 T cell receptor beta chains in this list originate from one sample, sequenced in a study of blood T cell repertoires in COVID-19. The repertoire was sequenced with immunoSEQ multiplex PCR; TCRdb's copy has only in-frame clones and lacks some. The sample has approximately 300,000 clones, 86% seen once; the top ten hold around 1.6%. Source material: peripheral blood. The receptors here all came from a woman aged 45-60 years with acute or convalescent COVID-19.

The CDR3 region is CAWNAEGLMETQYF. For the CDR3, the DNA is TGTGCCTGGAACGCGGAGGGTCTCATGGAGACCCAGTACTTC. The gene calls are TRBV30 and TRBJ2-5; D perhaps matches TRBD2 (6 bases). The CDR3 has 14 residues. The germline V gene has CDR1 GTSNPN and CDR2 SVGIG (reference sequence). Trimming pared 4 bases from V and 5 bases from J, leaving 17 bases between.

V and J are TRBV29-1 and TRBJ2-7; D unresolved. Trimming took 2 bases from V and 0 from J, leaving 14 bases between them. CDR1 is SQVTM, CDR2 ANQGSEA, per germline. There are 15 residues in the CDR3. The CDR3 sequence is CSVEFKRPNSYEQYF. CDR3 sequence (DNA): TGCAGCGTTGAATTTAAGCGACCAAACTCCTACGAGCAGTACTTC.

The CDR3 region has the DNA TGTGCCAGTAATAACCCTGGCGGGAGGAGGAGGTATGAGCAGTTCTTC. It yields the protein CASNNPGGRRRYEQFF. This chain joins TRBV19 and TRBJ2-1; 8 bases map to TRBD2. Looked up from germline, CDR1 is LNHDA and CDR2 is SQIVND (reference sequence). The CDR3 has 16 residues. V trimming: 7 bases; J trimming: 8 bases; junction bases outside the gene matches: 16. The entire variable domain, with the rest obtained from reference TRBV19 and TRBJ2-1, is as follows: DGGITQSPKYLFRKEGQNVTLSCEQNLNHDAMYWYRQDPGQGLRLIYYSQIVNDFQKGDIAEGYSVSREKKESFPLTVTSAQKNPTAFYLCASNNPGGRRRYEQFFGPGTRLTVL.

This chain joins TRBV4-1 and TRBJ2-7, with TRBD2 matching 13 bases. CDR1 and CDR2 from the germline V gene are MGHRA and YSYEKL. Trimming at V came to 0 bases and at J to 0 bases, leaving 8 bases not matched to a gene. The CDR3 sequence is 19 residues long. CDR3 sequence: CASSQDLGLAGPSSYEQYF. CDR3 nucleotide sequence: TGCGCCAGCAGCCAAGATTTGGGACTAGCGGGACCGAGCTCCTACGAGCAGTACTTC.

The chain carries TRBV5-1 and TRBJ2-3, with D perhaps matching TRBD1 (6 bases). There are 15 residues in the CDR3. The germline V gene encodes CDR1 SGHRS and CDR2 YFSETQ. Trimming took off 3 bases at V and 6 bases at J, with 17 bases between the two ends. The CDR3: CASSSTGTRTDTQYF. The DNA of the CDR3 is TGCGCCAGCAGCTCGACAGGTACGAGGACGGATACGCAGTATTTT.

The genes are TRBV6-5 and TRBJ1-2, with a tentative D call TRBD1 (5 bases). Trimming shortened V by 0 bases and J by 1 base, and 12 bases separated the two germline ends. Germline V gene sequence: CDR1 MNHEY, CDR2 SVGAGI. The CDR3 is 16 amino acids. CDR3 amino acids: CASSYSSQGLNYGYTF. CDR3 in DNA: TGTGCCAGCAGTTACTCCAGCCAGGGACTTAACTATGGCTACACCTTC.

This clone appeared once. This chain uses TRBV9 with TRBJ2-2; 8 bases agree with TRBD1. The J segment lost 1 base and the V segment lost 5 bases, leaving 7 bases of the junction unmatched. Germline V gene data show CDR1 as SGDLS and CDR2 as YYNGEE. The CDR3 runs 16 residues. The CDR3 nucleotides read TGTGCCAGCAGTCCCCAGGGGGCGCTGAACACCGGGGAGCTGTTTTTT. This gives the protein CASSPQGALNTGELFF.

The chain carries TRBV10-3 and TRBJ1-2; weak D call: TRBD1 (5 bases). Germline CDR1 is ENHRY and CDR2 is SYGVKD. V was cut by 10 bases and J by 5 bases, with 14 bases left in between. This CDR3 region has 12 residues. CDR3 protein: CATQDGLYGYTF. For the CDR3, the DNA is TGTGCCACACAGGACGGTCTTTATGGCTACACCTTC.

The rearrangement links TRBV27 to TRBJ2-7; D may be TRBD2 (5 bases). Germline assignment: CDR1 MNHEY and CDR2 SMNVEV (reference sequence). The V and J ends lost 1 base and 2 bases respectively, with 12 bases between them. The length of the CDR3 is 15 residues. The CDR3 region has the DNA TGTGCCAGCAGTTTATTAGGGAGTCCAACCTACGAGCAGTACTTC. It codes for CASSLLGSPTYEQYF.

The chain combines TRBV27 with TRBJ2-3; possibly TRBD1 for D (7 bases). Per germline, CDR1 MNHEY and CDR2 SMNVEV (reference sequence). The germline V and J ends were trimmed by 11 bases and 2 bases, with 14 bases remaining between them. The CDR3 loop spans 13 amino acids. The CDR3 region has the DNA TGTGCCTCCAAGGAGGGGGCCACAGATACGCAGTATTTT. Its protein product is CASKEGATDTQYF.

The chain uses TRBV9 and TRBJ1-2; maybe TRBD1 (5 bases). The CDR3 loop spans 15 amino acids. Looked up from germline, CDR1 is SGDLS and CDR2 is YYNGEE. V was cut by 2 bases and J by 4 bases, with 15 bases left in between. Here the CDR3 reads CASSVSGQDLYGYTF. CDR3 in DNA: TGTGCCAGCAGCGTGTCAGGGCAAGACCTCTATGGCTACACCTTC.

This rearrangement joins TRBV7-2 to TRBJ1-2; unclear D gene. The germline V gene has CDR1 SGHTA and CDR2 FQGNSA. V lost 2 bases and J lost 8, with 9 bases in between. The CDR3 has 12 amino acids. CDR3 residues: CASSLFGGGYTF. Here the CDR3 DNA reads TGTGCCAGCAGCTTATTTGGAGGGGGCTACACCTTC.